This T cell receptor (beta chain) was sequenced for a study of blood T cell repertoires in COVID-19. TCRdb's table, derived via immunoSEQ multiplex PCR, lists solely in-frame clones and lacks some. The data show fewer than 300,000 clones, more than 65% seen once. This clone was seen only a few times. Germline V gene data show CDR1 as SQVTM and CDR2 as ANQGSEA. The CDR3 totals 15 residues. Deletions cut 6 bases from V and 0 bases from J, with 17 bases between. The TCR comes from a woman aged 18 to 35 with acute or convalescent COVID-19. The gene calls are TRBV29-1 and TRBJ1-1; possibly TRBD1 for D (6 bases). The sequencing input was peripheral blood. Written as DNA, the CDR3 is TGCAGCGTCTCTCAGGGGTACAGGGTGAACACTGAAGCTTTCTTT. This encodes CSVSQGYRVNTEAFF.